This TCR beta chain emerged from a study of tumor-infiltrating lymphocytes in primary liver carcinoma. This clonotype occurred once. Taking about 18-31 mg of unsorted bulk tissue, the authors co-extracted RNA and DNA. Resection treated the patients' primary liver carcinoma. TCR beta cDNA was made from 500 ng total RNA with a constant-region primer. For TCR beta, libraries were produced by three nested multiplex PCR rounds using slightly modified ARM-PCR. TCRdb re-analysed the multiplex PCR reads in MiXCR, keeping a single row per CDR3 protein. The repertoire includes over 75,000 distinct CDR3 sequences, 68% of them detected once, and around 25% sits in the top ten. The source of this sequence is a man between 35 and 55 years old with primary liver carcinoma and hepatitis B virus infection. Sequenced: tumor-adjacent normal liver tissue.

The CDR3 bases are TGCAGCGCGACACAGGGTGGAGGCACTGAAGCTTTCTTT. It is translated as CSATQGGGTEAFF. J is TRBJ1-1 and V is TRBV29-1; TRBD1 is a possible D gene (6 bases). The germline V gene encodes CDR1 SQVTM and CDR2 ANQGSEA. The CDR3 contains 13 residues. V lost 7 bases and J lost 4, with 16 bases in between.